This T cell receptor beta chain was captured in a study of T cell responses to AZD1222 COVID-19 vaccine. Measured with immunoSEQ multiplex PCR; TCRdb has only the in-frame clones, and not every one. The sample holds some 80,000 clones, about nine tenths seen once. The CDR3 length is 14 residues. V was pared by 1 base and J by 0 bases, with 7 bases between. Germline V gene sequence: CDR1 SGHNT, CDR2 YENEEA. A note on this clone: Its cognate antigen is unknown.

Findings of the study overall: Repertoire sampling happened only post peak T cell response. Donors in the cohort were predominantly white British and more often female, and clonal diversity was possibly underestimated.

The source material was peripheral blood, sampled 28 days after the second AZD1222 dose. J is TRBJ2-7 and V is TRBV11-3; no firm D call. The TCR was taken from an adult who received the AZD1222 COVID-19 vaccine. CDR3 sequence: CASSLGASSYEQYF. The CDR3 bases are TGTGCCAGCAGCTTAGGAGCGAGCTCCTACGAGCAGTACTTC.